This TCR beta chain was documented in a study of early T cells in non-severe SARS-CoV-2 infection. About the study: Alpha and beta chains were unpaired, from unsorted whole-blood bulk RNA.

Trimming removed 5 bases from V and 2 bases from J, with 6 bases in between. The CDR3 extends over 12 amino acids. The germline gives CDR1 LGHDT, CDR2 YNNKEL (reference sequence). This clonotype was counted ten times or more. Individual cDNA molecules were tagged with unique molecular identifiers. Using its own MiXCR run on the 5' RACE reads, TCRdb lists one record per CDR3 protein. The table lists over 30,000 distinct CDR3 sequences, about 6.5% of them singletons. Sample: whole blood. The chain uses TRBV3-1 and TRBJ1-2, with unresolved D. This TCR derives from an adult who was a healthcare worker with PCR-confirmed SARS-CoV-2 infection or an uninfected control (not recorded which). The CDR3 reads CASSNQNYGYTF. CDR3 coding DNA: TGTGCCAGCAGCAACCAGAACTATGGCTACACCTTC.